This T cell receptor (beta chain) was sequenced during a study of T cells in Graves' hyperthyroidism and ophthalmopathy (dated by TCRdb to the late 2010s). In the study overall: Peripheral blood was collected at initial diagnosis, before any treatment. Once sampling was done, hyperthyroidism patients were given methimazole at a starting dose of 30 mg daily, whereas ophthalmopathy patients were given high-dose intravenous methylprednisolone. Thyroid tissue and blood T-cell repertoires from more than 5 Graves' hyperthyroidism patients were also compared in the study. Whether ophthalmopathy could be predicted prospectively was tested in an independent validation cohort made up of approximately 19 hyperthyroidism patients plus 17 patients who later progressed to ophthalmopathy. A discovery cohort of about a hundred patients, about 43 with Graves' ophthalmopathy and 55 to 60 with stable Graves' hyperthyroidism, was used to find distinguishing TCR V-J signatures. The 75 to 100 discovery patients were randomly split 7:3 into training and test sets. According to the paper, TCR Vbeta CDR3 sequencing was carried out on around 140 peripheral blood samples, which came from over 40 ophthalmopathy, under 85 hyperthyroidism and roughly 17 progressor patients.

Study-wide conclusions, independent of this receptor: In validation, the model predicted progression to ophthalmopathy with approximately 71% sensitivity and around 72% specificity, a median of 6.5 months before onset. Most expanded thyroid clonotypes (frequency above 0.001) were also found in blood, which suggests that blood repertoires may mirror thyroid immune responses. In cross-validation, a model built on a 13 V-J signature told ophthalmopathy apart from stable hyperthyroidism with less than 90% sensitivity and about 81% specificity, and in testing the same model reached 80%/75%. Sample size was not statistically predetermined, and investigators were not blinded to group allocation.

The TCR beta CDR3 regions were amplified from the RNA transcripts. The TCR CDR3 was subjected to a first round of RT-PCR using the HTBI primer set and the Qiagen OneStep RT-PCR kit. Libraries were constructed in a second round of multiplex PCR, after which size selection and purification were performed. Libraries were sequenced paired-end with 100 bp reads on an Illumina HiSeq2000. The authors' pipeline ran thus. Raw data were processed with SOAPnuke, discarding reads with adapters, uncalled bases, mean Phred below 15, or no exact constant-primer or identifier match. COPE v1.2.5 was used to merge high-quality paired reads, and clonotypes were defined as unique nucleotide sequences. MiTCR v1.1 was used to align clonotypes to the IMGT TRBV, TRBD and TRBJ reference segments. Only V-J combinations with frequency above 0.0001, covering roughly 99% of repertoires, were analysed. The TCS score was defined as the ratio of F50 (clonal expansion) to E x V (chaos), calculated using BLOSUM62-based TCRdist between CDR3 peptides within each V-J. Welch's t-statistics and random forest reduced several hundred V-J features to 13, which were used in a naive Bayes classifier (R e1071). The raw public reads went through TCRdb reprocessing: fastp at Q25, MiXCR clone calling, in-frame beta chains kept. Rows are unified per CDR3 protein, each entry keeping the most common DNA and genes. It is TCRdb's table, rather than the study itself, that gives the V and J calls and clone size. This sample lists roughly 160,000 distinct CDR3 sequences; roughly 9.4% were detected once. Of the sample, about 20% falls within the top ten clones.

The hyperthyroidism patients were between 18 and 65 years old and newly diagnosed, with a disease duration of less than 2 months. Patients with uncontrolled infections, other autoimmune diseases, pregnancy or lactation were excluded. Diagnoses relied on clinical symptoms, serum thyroxine and TRAb, thyroid ultrasound and orbital computed tomography. Blood from progressor patients was drawn when they were first diagnosed with hyperthyroidism, before any ophthalmopathy symptoms appeared. PBMCs were isolated from around 10 ml of fresh peripheral blood by Ficoll-Paque density gradient centrifugation. Progressor patients were defined as those initially diagnosed with Graves' hyperthyroidism in whom ophthalmopathy developed during follow-up. Total RNA was extracted using Trizol reagent, and RNA quality was assessed on an Agilent 2100 Bioanalyzer. Remarks on this clonotype: Its antigen is unknown. Base quality data are lacking; no much larger clone is found one base away.

The sequence was obtained from a woman between 18 and 29 years old with Graves' hyperthyroidism that later progressed to Graves' ophthalmopathy. Sequencing was carried out using blood.

The CDR3 region has the sequence CASSVDRTGEGSPLHF. The bases read TGTGCCAGCAGCGTAGATCGGACAGGGGAAGGATCACCCCTCCACTTT. The rearrangement combines TRBV9 with TRBJ1-6; 9 bases in the junction line up with TRBD1. The V end gives up 0 bases and the J end 10 bases, leaving 8 bases in the junction not matched to a gene. The CDR1 and CDR2 encoded by the germline V gene are SGDLS and YYNGEE. The cysteine opens and the phenylalanine closes a CDR3 of 16 amino acids. Only the CDR3 DNA is retained, 48 bases long and in frame from the first base.